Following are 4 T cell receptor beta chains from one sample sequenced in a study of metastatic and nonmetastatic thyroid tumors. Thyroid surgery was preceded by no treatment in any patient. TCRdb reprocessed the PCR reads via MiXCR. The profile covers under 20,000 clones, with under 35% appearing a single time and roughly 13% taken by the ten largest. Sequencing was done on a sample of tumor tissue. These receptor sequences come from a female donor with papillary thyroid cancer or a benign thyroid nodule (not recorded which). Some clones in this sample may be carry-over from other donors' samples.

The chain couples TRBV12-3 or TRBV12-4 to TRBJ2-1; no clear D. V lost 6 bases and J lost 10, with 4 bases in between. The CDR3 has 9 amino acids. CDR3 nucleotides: TGTGCCAGCAGGGGGGAGCAGTTCTTC. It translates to CASRGEQFF.

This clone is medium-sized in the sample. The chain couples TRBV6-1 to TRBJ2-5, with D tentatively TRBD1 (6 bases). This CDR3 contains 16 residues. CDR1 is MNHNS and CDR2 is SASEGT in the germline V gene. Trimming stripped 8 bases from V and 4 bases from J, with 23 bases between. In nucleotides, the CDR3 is TGTGCCAGCGTAACCTACGGGACACCAAAGGGAGAGACCCAGTACTTC. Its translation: CASVTYGTPKGETQYF.

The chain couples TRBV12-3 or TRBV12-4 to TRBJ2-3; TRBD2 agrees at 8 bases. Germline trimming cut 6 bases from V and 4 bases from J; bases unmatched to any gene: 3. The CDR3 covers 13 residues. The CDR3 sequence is CASRLAAPDTQYF. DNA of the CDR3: TGTGCCAGCAGACTAGCGGCCCCAGATACGCAGTATTTT.

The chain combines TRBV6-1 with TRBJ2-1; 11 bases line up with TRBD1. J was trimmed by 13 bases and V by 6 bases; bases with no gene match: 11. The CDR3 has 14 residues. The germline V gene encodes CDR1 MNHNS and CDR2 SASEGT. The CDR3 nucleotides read TGTGCCAGCAGACGGGACAGGGGGACAAAGGGACAGTTCTTC. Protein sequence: CASRRDRGTKGQFF.